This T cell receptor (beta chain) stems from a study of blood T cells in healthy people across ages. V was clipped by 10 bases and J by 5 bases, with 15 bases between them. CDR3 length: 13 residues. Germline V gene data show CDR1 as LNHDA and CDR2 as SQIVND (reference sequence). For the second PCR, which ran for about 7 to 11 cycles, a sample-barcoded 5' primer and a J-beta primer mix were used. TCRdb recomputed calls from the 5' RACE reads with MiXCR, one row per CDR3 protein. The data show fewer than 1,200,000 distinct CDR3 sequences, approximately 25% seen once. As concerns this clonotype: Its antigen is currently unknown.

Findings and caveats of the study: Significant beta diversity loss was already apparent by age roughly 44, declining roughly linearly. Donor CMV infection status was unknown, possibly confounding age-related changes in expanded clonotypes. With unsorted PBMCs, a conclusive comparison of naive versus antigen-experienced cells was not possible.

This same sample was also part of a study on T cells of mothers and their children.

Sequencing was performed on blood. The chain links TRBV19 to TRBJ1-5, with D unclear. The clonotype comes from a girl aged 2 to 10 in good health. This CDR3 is CATLATLDQPQHF. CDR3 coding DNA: TGTGCCACTCTAGCCACATTGGATCAGCCCCAGCATTTT.